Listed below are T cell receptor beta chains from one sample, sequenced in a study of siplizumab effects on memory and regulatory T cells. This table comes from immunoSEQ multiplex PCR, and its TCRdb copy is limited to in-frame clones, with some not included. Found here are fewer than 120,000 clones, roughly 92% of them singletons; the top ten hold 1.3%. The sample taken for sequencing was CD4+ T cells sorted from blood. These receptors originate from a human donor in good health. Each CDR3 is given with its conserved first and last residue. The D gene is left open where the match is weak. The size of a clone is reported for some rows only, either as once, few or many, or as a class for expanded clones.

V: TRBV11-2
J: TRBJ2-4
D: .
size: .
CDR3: CASSPTPKNIQYF
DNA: TGTGCCAGCAGCCCCACCCCCAAAAACATTCAGTACTTC

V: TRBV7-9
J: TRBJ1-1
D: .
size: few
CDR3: CASSFSENTEAFF
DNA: TGTGCCAGCAGCTTCTCCGAGAACACTGAAGCTTTCTTT

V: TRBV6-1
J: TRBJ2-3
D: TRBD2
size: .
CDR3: CASRVAGGDTQYF
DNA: TGTGCCAGCAGGGTTGCGGGGGGAGATACGCAGTATTTT

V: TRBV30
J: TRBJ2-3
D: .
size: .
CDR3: CAWGGVSGRDTQYF
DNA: TGTGCCTGGGGAGGGGTTAGCGGTAGAGATACGCAGTATTTT

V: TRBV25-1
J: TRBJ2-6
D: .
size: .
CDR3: CASSERAGANVLTF
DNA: TGTGCCAGCAGTGAACGGGCTGGGGCCAACGTCCTGACTTTC

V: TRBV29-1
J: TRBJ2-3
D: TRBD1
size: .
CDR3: CSVGLGLRGSEYF
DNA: TGCAGCGTCGGCCTGGGGCTCAGGGGGTCTGAGTATTTT

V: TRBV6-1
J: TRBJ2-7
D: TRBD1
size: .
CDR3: CASWTGSSRSYEQYF
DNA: TGTGCCAGCTGGACAGGTTCTAGCAGATCCTACGAGCAGTACTTC

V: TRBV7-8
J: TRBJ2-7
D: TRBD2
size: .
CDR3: CASRRTSGGAYEQYF
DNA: TGTGCCAGCAGAAGAACTAGCGGGGGGGCCTACGAGCAGTACTTC

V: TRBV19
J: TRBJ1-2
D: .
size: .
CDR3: CASTTTAGGYGYTF
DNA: TGTGCCAGTACGACGACCGCTGGGGGCTATGGCTACACCTTC

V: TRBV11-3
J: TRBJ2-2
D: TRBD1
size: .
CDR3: CASSSGQGAGELFF
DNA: TGTGCCAGCAGCTCGGGACAGGGGGCCGGGGAGCTGTTTTTT

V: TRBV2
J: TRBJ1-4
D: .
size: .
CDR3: CASSSYGETATNEKLFF
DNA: TGTGCCAGCAGTTCTTATGGAGAGACTGCAACTAATGAAAAACTGTTTTTT

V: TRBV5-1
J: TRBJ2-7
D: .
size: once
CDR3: CASSQLGTAYEQYF
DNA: TGCGCCAGCAGCCAGCTAGGGACGGCCTACGAGCAGTACTTC

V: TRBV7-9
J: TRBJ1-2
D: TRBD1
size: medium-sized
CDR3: CASSLGGTVTVSYGYTF
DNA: TGTGCCAGCAGCTTAGGAGGGACAGTGACGGTTAGCTATGGCTACACCTTC

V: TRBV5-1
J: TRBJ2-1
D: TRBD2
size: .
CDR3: CASSLGLAGWDEQFF
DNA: TGCGCCAGCAGCTTGGGACTAGCGGGGTGGGATGAGCAGTTCTTC

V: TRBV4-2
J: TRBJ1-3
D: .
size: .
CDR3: CASSQDWVRGNSGNTIYF
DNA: TGTGCCAGCAGCCAAGATTGGGTAAGGGGGAACTCTGGAAACACCATATATTTT

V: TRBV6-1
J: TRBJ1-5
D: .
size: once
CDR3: CASSDRQANQPQHF
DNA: TGTGCCAGCAGTGATCGACAGGCGAATCAGCCCCAGCATTTT

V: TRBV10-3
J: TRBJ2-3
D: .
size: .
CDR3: CAISAGGRVDTQYF
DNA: TGTGCCATCAGTGCTGGGGGGCGCGTTGATACGCAGTATTTT

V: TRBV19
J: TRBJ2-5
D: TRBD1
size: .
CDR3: CASSTDRAKTQYF
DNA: TGTGCCAGTAGTACCGACAGGGCGAAGACCCAGTACTTC

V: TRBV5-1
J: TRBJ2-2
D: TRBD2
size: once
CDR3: CASSLSSGTSGKNTGELFF
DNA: TGCGCCAGCAGTTTATCCTCCGGGACTAGCGGGAAGAACACCGGGGAGCTGTTTTTT

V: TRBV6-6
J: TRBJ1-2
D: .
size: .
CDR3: CASSLDATNYGYTF
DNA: TGTGCCAGCAGCCTCGACGCGACTAACTATGGCTACACCTTC

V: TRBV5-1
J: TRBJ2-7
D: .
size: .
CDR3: CASSLVGRPYEQYF
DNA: TGCGCCAGCAGCTTGGTGGGCAGGCCCTACGAGCAGTACTTC

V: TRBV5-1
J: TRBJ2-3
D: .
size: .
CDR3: CASRADPTTDTQYF
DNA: TGCGCCAGCAGGGCGGATCCCACGACAGATACGCAGTATTTT

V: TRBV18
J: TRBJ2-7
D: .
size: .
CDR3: CASSVGGLYEQYF
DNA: TGTGCCAGCTCAGTGGGGGGGCTTTACGAGCAGTACTTC

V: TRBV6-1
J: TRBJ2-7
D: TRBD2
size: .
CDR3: CASRTGLAYEQYF
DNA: TGTGCCAGCAGGACAGGACTAGCGTACGAGCAGTACTTC

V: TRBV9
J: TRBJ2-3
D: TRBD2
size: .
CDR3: CASSVDQAGGTQYF
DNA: TGTGCCAGCAGCGTGGATCAGGCGGGGGGCACGCAGTATTTT

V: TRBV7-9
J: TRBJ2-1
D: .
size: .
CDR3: CASSLAQGLAGDEQFF
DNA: TGTGCCAGCAGCTTAGCGCAGGGGCTGGCGGGCGATGAGCAGTTCTTC

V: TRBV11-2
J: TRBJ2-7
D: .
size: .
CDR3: CASSFTFASYEQYF
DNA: TGTGCCAGCAGCTTTACGTTTGCCTCCTACGAGCAGTACTTC

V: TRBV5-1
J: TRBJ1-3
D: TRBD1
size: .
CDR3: CASSPGTGAGNTIYF
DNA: TGCGCCAGCAGCCCCGGGACAGGGGCTGGAAACACCATATATTTT

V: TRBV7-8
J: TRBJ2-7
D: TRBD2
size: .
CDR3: CASSLAAFSGRARYEQYF
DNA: TGTGCCAGCAGCTTAGCGGCCTTTAGCGGGAGAGCTCGGTACGAGCAGTACTTC

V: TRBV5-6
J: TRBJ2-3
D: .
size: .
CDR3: CASSWARDNQDTQYF
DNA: TGTGCCAGCAGCTGGGCCCGGGACAACCAAGATACGCAGTATTTT

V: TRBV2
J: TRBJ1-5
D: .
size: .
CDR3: CASSSDINNQPQHF
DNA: TGTGCCAGCAGCTCGGACATTAACAATCAGCCCCAGCATTTT

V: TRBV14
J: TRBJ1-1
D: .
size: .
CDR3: CASSQAQSYTEAFF
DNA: TGTGCCAGCAGCCAAGCACAGTCCTACACTGAAGCTTTCTTT

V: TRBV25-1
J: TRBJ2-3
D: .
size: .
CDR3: CASSTSGSNTQYF
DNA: TGTGCCAGCAGCACCTCGGGGAGCAATACGCAGTATTTT

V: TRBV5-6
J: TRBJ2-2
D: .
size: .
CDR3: CASSPRNTGELFF
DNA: TGTGCCAGCAGCCCACGGAACACCGGGGAGCTGTTTTTT

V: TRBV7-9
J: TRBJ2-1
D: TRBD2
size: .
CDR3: CASSLLGGSVSEQFF
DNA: TGTGCCAGCAGCTTACTGGGCGGGAGTGTTAGTGAGCAGTTCTTC

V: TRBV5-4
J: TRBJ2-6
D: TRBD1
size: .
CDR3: CASSIQGQGVNVLTF
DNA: TGTGCCAGCAGCATTCAGGGACAGGGTGTCAACGTCCTGACTTTC

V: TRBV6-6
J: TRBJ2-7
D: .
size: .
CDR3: CASSRALDGSYEQYF
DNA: TGTGCCAGCAGCCGTGCCCTAGACGGAAGCTACGAGCAGTACTTC

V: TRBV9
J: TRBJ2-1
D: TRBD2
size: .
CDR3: CASSLRLAGFYNEQFF
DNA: TGTGCCAGCAGCCTCCGACTAGCGGGATTCTACAATGAGCAGTTCTTC

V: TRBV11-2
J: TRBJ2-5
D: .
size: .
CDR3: CASSFLLGETQYF
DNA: TGTGCCAGCAGCTTCCTTCTTGGAGAGACCCAGTACTTC

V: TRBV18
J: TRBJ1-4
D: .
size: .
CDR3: CASSPRGRDEKLFF
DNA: TGTGCCAGCTCACCACGGGGTAGGGATGAAAAACTGTTTTTT

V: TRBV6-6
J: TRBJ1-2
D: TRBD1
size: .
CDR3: CASSYLRTGNYGYTF
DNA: TGTGCCAGCAGTTATCTCCGGACAGGGAACTATGGCTACACCTTC

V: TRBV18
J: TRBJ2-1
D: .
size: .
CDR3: CASSPDGINEQFF
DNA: TGTGCCAGCTCACCAGACGGGATCAATGAGCAGTTCTTC

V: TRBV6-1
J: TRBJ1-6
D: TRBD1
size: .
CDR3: CASTGQGRTNSPLHF
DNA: TGTGCCAGCACTGGACAGGGGCGAACTAATTCACCCCTCCACTTT

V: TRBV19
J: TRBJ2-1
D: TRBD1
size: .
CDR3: CASSRDRGSYNEQFF
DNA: TGTGCCAGTAGTAGGGACAGGGGGTCCTACAATGAGCAGTTCTTC

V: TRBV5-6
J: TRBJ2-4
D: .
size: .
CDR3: CASSPEWAQGSNIQYF
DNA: TGTGCCAGCAGCCCGGAGTGGGCTCAGGGGAGCAACATTCAGTACTTC

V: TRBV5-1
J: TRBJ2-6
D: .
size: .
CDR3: CASRQGPSGANVLTF
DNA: TGCGCCAGCAGGCAGGGACCCTCTGGGGCCAACGTCCTGACTTTC

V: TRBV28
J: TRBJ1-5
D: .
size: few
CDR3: CASSLGGTDQPQHF
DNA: TGTGCCAGCAGTTTGGGGGGAACCGATCAGCCCCAGCATTTT